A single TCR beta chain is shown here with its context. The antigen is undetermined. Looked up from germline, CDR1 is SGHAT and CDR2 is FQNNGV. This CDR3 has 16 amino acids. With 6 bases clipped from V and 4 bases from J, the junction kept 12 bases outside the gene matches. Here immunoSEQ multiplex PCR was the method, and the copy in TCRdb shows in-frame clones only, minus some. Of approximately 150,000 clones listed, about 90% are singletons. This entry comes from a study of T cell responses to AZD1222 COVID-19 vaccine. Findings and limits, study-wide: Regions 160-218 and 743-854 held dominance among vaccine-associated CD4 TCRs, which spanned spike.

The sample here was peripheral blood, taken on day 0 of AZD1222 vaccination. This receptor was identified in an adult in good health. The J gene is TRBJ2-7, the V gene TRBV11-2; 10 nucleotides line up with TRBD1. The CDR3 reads CASRSLDRGMFYEQYF. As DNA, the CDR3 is TGTGCCAGCAGGTCATTGGACAGGGGGATGTTTTACGAGCAGTACTTC.